Detailed here is one T cell receptor beta chain. The data were obtained in a study of CD8 T cells in Susac syndrome. Germline V gene sequence: CDR1 DFQATT, CDR2 SNEGSKA (reference sequence). V was cut by 5 bases and J by 6 bases, with 17 bases left in between. The CDR3 totals 14 residues. Healthy donors acted as controls, with matching for age and sex. Random hexamers were used to reverse transcribe roughly 0.45 to 1 ug of RNA. The immunoSEQ assay covered 54 Vbeta and 13 Jbeta segments for CDR3. One entry per CDR3 protein, called by TCRdb with MiXCR from the immunoSEQ multiplex PCR reads. Here the sample spans about 120,000 distinct CDR3 sequences, 94% being singletons.

The rearrangement joins TRBV20-1 to TRBJ2-1; D may be TRBD1 or TRBD2 (6 bases each). The specimen sequenced was CD4+ T cells from PBMCs. This sequence was found in a human donor in good health. The CDR3 DNA reads as TGCAGTGCTCCCTACGGCGGAGGGGGCAATGAGCAGTTCTTC. Translating gives CSAPYGGGGNEQFF.